What follows are 5 T cell receptor beta chains derived from one specimen sequenced in a study of beta chain features in type 1 diabetes. Sequencing targeted expressed TCRB transcripts, as all isolated RNA had been reverse transcribed. The repertoire was sequenced with immunoSEQ multiplex PCR; TCRdb's copy has only in-frame clones and lacks some. Among some 410,000 clones, roughly an eighth were seen once, and the ten largest hold over 0.035%. Sequencing was performed on naive CD4+ T cells from blood. These receptors originate from a woman aged 18-29 years in good health.

This chain connects TRBV4-1 to TRBJ1-5, with D perhaps TRBD1 (6 bases). The CDR3 sequence is 14 residues long. CDR1 and CDR2 from the germline V gene are MGHRA and YSYEKL. The V gene lost 1 base and the J gene lost 3 bases, with 7 bases spanning the gap. CDR3 nucleotide sequence: TGCGCCAGCAGCCAAGGGGACATCAATCAGCCCCAGCATTTT. Its translation: CASSQGDINQPQHF.

The chain joins TRBV5-1 to TRBJ2-1; D is ambiguous. There are 13 residues in the CDR3. Germline V lookup: CDR1 SGHRS, CDR2 YFSETQ. Trimming removed 0 bases from V and 7 bases from J, with 8 bases in between. The CDR3 coding sequence is TGCGCCAGCAGCTTGGACAGTGGTAATGAGCAGTTCTTC. Its protein is CASSLDSGNEQFF.

This clone turned up a few times. The gene calls are TRBV6-6 and TRBJ2-1; perhaps TRBD2 as D (6 bases). This CDR3 is built from 12 residues. The germline V and J ends were trimmed by 2 bases and 12 bases, with 11 bases remaining between them. Germline loops: CDR1 MNHNY, CDR2 SVGAGI (reference sequence). The DNA for the CDR3 is TGTGCCAGCAGTTACGCTCAGGGAGGGCAGTTCTTC. Protein sequence: CASSYAQGGQFF.

The chain recombines TRBV11-2 with TRBJ2-1; 11 bases map to TRBD2. Germline-derived CDR1 and CDR2 are SGHAT and FQNNGV. The CDR3 consists of 15 residues. Trimming cost V 5 bases and J 7 bases; bases outside gene matches: 7. For the CDR3, the DNA is TGTGCCAGCAGCCTACTCCTAGCGGGGGGTAATGAGCAGTTCTTC. Protein sequence: CASSLLLAGGNEQFF.

The rearrangement joins TRBV23-1 to TRBJ2-1; 10 positions agree with TRBD2. TRBV23-1 is an ORF for which the function is uncertain. The ends lost 1 base at V and 7 bases at J; junction bases unmatched: 7. The CDR3 extends over 16 amino acids. DNA of the CDR3: TGCGCCAGCAGTCAATTTGTAGCGGGGGGCGCGAATGAGCAGTTCTTC. Its translation is CASSQFVAGGANEQFF.